The 8 T cell receptor beta chains given below trace back to one sample, sequenced in a study of cytomegalovirus exposure and HLA in healthy donors. Assay: immunoSEQ multiplex PCR; the TCRdb copy retains only in-frame clones and omits some. The sample has 120,000 or so clones; around 87% are singletons. Sequenced material: PBMCs. These receptors were collected from a woman younger than 45 in good health and CMV-seropositive.

The CDR3 loop is CASSGSGGNTDTQYF. For the CDR3, the DNA is TGTGCCAGCAGCGGGAGCGGGGGGAACACAGATACGCAGTATTTT. This chain links TRBV9 with TRBJ2-3; TRBD2 matches 9 bases. The CDR3 runs 15 residues. Germline lookup yields CDR1 SGDLS and CDR2 YYNGEE. V lost 3 bases, J lost 2 bases, and 4 bases stayed unmatched.

This chain uses TRBV6-6 with TRBJ2-3; TRBD2 matches at 8 bases. The CDR3 sequence is 16 residues long. CDR1 and CDR2 from the germline V gene are MNHNY and SVGAGI (reference sequence). V was pared by 6 bases and J by 0 bases, with 8 bases of the junction left unmatched. CDR3 region: CASRSPSGPSTDTQYF. CDR3 bases: TGTGCCAGCAGAAGTCCTAGCGGGCCAAGCACAGATACGCAGTATTTT.

This sequence joins TRBV28 and TRBJ2-5; no clear D. The CDR3 sequence is 14 residues long. V lost 0 bases and J lost 5, with 10 bases in between. Germline CDR1 is MDHEN and CDR2 is SYDVKM. CDR3 nucleotides: TGTGCCAGCAGTTTATGGGTTGGGCTGGAGACCCAGTACTTC. Translated: CASSLWVGLETQYF.

The V gene is TRBV28, the J gene TRBJ2-1; D is uncertain. The V gene's germline CDR1 is MDHEN and CDR2 SYDVKM. The V end lost 3 bases, the J end lost 6 bases, and 9 bases lay between the germline ends. The CDR3 totals 13 residues. The CDR3 coding sequence is TGTGCCAGCAGTTTTGGCCGATCCAATGAGCAGTTCTTC. Translation: CASSFGRSNEQFF.

The chain couples TRBV28 to TRBJ2-7; 9 bases are a match to TRBD2. The CDR3 has 15 residues. Germline V lookup: CDR1 MDHEN, CDR2 SYDVKM. With 6 bases clipped from V and 2 bases from J, the junction kept 8 bases outside the gene matches. CDR3 nucleotide sequence: TGTGCCAGCAGCCACTTTACTAGCGGGCCCTACGAGCAGTACTTC. The encoded protein is CASSHFTSGPYEQYF.

The chain carries TRBV4-3 and TRBJ2-7; TRBD1 matches at 9 bases. V shed 4 bases and J 4 bases; nucleotides not matched to a gene: 2. The germline V gene encodes CDR1 LGHNA and CDR2 YSLEER. CDR3 length equals 13 residues. The CDR3 here is CASSRDRAYEQYF. DNA for the CDR3: TGCGCCAGCAGCCGGGACAGGGCGTACGAGCAGTACTTC.

The chain has TRBV5-4 and TRBJ2-1; 12 nucleotides agree with TRBD2. V lost 4 bases and J lost 0; bases outside the gene matches: 8. Germline assignment: CDR1 SGHNT and CDR2 YYREEE (reference sequence). The CDR3 covers 18 residues. The CDR3 loop reads CASSTGLAGPSSYNEQFF. In nucleotides, the CDR3 is TGTGCCAGCAGCACAGGACTAGCGGGACCCAGCTCCTACAATGAGCAGTTCTTC.

This rearrangement joins TRBV4-2 to TRBJ1-4, with 8 nucleotides matching TRBD1. The ends lost 6 bases at V and 8 bases at J; junction bases unmatched: 8. The CDR3 covers 14 residues. From germline, CDR1 is LGHNA and CDR2 YNFKEQ. CDR3: CASRSTGVDEKLFF. The DNA for the CDR3 is TGTGCCAGCAGATCGACAGGGGTGGACGAAAAACTGTTTTTT.